A selection of T cell receptor beta chains follows, all from one sample in a study of cytomegalovirus exposure and HLA in healthy donors. Some clones are missing from TCRdb's copy, which holds only in-frame ones; the method was immunoSEQ multiplex PCR. The repertoire includes roughly 23,000 clones, about 77% of them detected once, and around 7% sits in the top ten. Material: PBMCs. The receptor set was obtained from a man aged 55 to 70 in good health and CMV-seronegative. Each CDR3 is given with its conserved first and last residue. A D gene is named only where the DNA matches it firmly. The size entry is marked missing in some rows and otherwise reads once, few, many or a size class.

abundance: .
j_gene: TRBJ2-7
d_gene: .
v_gene: TRBV5-1
CDR3nt: TGCGCCAGCAGCGGGGGGTTACCTCCCTACGAGCAGTACTTC
CDR3aa: CASSGGLPPYEQYF

abundance: .
j_gene: TRBJ1-1
d_gene: TRBD1
v_gene: TRBV18
CDR3nt: TGTGCCAGCTCACTAAGACAGGGCGTGACTGGAGCTTTCTTT
CDR3aa: CASSLRQGVTGAFF

abundance: .
j_gene: TRBJ1-2
d_gene: .
v_gene: TRBV27
CDR3nt: TGTGCCAGCAGTTCCAAGGCGCGAGGGGGTGTAACCTATGGCTACACCTTC
CDR3aa: CASSSKARGGVTYGYTF

abundance: .
j_gene: TRBJ1-2
d_gene: TRBD1
v_gene: TRBV7-9
CDR3nt: TGTGCCAGCAGCCCCAACAGGGGGAGTAACTATGGCTACACCTTC
CDR3aa: CASSPNRGSNYGYTF

abundance: .
j_gene: TRBJ2-7
d_gene: TRBD2
v_gene: TRBV5-1
CDR3nt: TGCGCCAGCAGCCTTACAGCGGGGGCGCAGTTTATAGGGCAGTACTTC
CDR3aa: CASSLTAGAQFIGQYF

abundance: few
j_gene: TRBJ2-6
d_gene: TRBD1
v_gene: TRBV19
CDR3nt: TGTGCCAGTAGCACCGGGACAGGGGGCTCTGGGGCCAACGTCCTGACTTTC
CDR3aa: CASSTGTGGSGANVLTF

abundance: once
j_gene: TRBJ2-3
d_gene: TRBD2
v_gene: TRBV6-5
CDR3nt: TGTGCCAGCAGTTATAGTAGCGGGGGGGGGCGAGATACGCAGTATTTT
CDR3aa: CASSYSSGGGRDTQYF

abundance: .
j_gene: TRBJ1-5
d_gene: TRBD1
v_gene: TRBV28
CDR3nt: TGTGCCAGCAGTCGGGACAGGGGCAATCAGCCCCAGCATTTT
CDR3aa: CASSRDRGNQPQHF

abundance: .
j_gene: TRBJ1-1
d_gene: .
v_gene: TRBV7-3
CDR3nt: TGTGCCAGCGTTCGGGTAGCCGGGATTGGGACTGAAGCTTTCTTT
CDR3aa: CASVRVAGIGTEAFF

abundance: .
j_gene: TRBJ2-7
d_gene: TRBD1
v_gene: TRBV6-5
CDR3nt: TGTGCCAGCAGTTTTCAACAGGGGATTAGTACCTACGAGCAGTACTTC
CDR3aa: CASSFQQGISTYEQYF

abundance: .
j_gene: TRBJ2-5
d_gene: TRBD1
v_gene: TRBV6-5
CDR3nt: TGTGCCAGCAGCAAAGGGACAGTCCAAGAGACCCAGTACTTC
CDR3aa: CASSKGTVQETQYF

abundance: .
j_gene: TRBJ1-2
d_gene: .
v_gene: TRBV4-1
CDR3nt: TGCGCCAGCAGCCAAGAGGGGGGGTTATTTGGCTATGGCTACACCTTC
CDR3aa: CASSQEGGLFGYGYTF

abundance: few
j_gene: TRBJ1-2
d_gene: .
v_gene: TRBV19
CDR3nt: TGTGCCAGTAGTATAGTGCAAGACTCAGGGGCGCACACCTTC
CDR3aa: CASSIVQDSGAHTF

abundance: .
j_gene: TRBJ2-3
d_gene: .
v_gene: TRBV30
CDR3nt: TGTGCCTTTGACATTAACACAGATACGCAGTATTTT
CDR3aa: CAFDINTDTQYF

abundance: once
j_gene: TRBJ2-7
d_gene: .
v_gene: TRBV25-1
CDR3nt: TGTGCCAGCAGTGCTACGCAGGCTAGCGCCAACTACGAGCAGTACTTC
CDR3aa: CASSATQASANYEQYF

abundance: few
j_gene: TRBJ1-4
d_gene: .
v_gene: TRBV27
CDR3nt: TGTGCCAGCAGTTTATACGACCTTAGTCGGGGGGCATTTGAAAAACTGTTTTTT
CDR3aa: CASSLYDLSRGAFEKLFF

abundance: .
j_gene: TRBJ2-7
d_gene: .
v_gene: TRBV2
CDR3nt: TGTGCCAGCAGTGAAACCCCCTCCGAGGGGAGGTACGAGCAGTACTTC
CDR3aa: CASSETPSEGRYEQYF